This TCR beta chain was sequenced for a study of T-cell reconstitution after alpha-beta-depleted transplantation in children. General study findings and limits: The origin of high day-60 TCRbeta diversity in some patients lay in surviving recipient T cells and thymic progenitors. Approximately two months post-transplant, alpha-beta T cells reportedly originated from several hundred expanded graft clones. The authors attributed T-cell counts and diversity one year after transplant mostly to newly produced T cells.

Comments on this clonotype: Its antigen remains unidentified.

This CDR3 spans 15 amino acids. Trimming took 2 bases from V and 9 from J, leaving 20 bases between them. Looked up from germline, CDR1 is SQVTM and CDR2 is ANQGSEA. Unique molecular identifiers were incorporated during preparation of the TCRbeta library. TCRdb independently ran MiXCR on the PCR reads; one entry per CDR3 protein. The sample contains hundreds of thousands of distinct CDR3 sequences, roughly 15% of which appear only once. This sequence was found in a boy under two years old who had a stem cell transplant for Wiskott-Aldrich syndrome, so the T cells may come from the graft donor. The starting material was PBMCs, mostly from graft donor cells, obtained 360 days after TCRalphabeta/CD19-depleted stem cell transplant. The V gene is TRBV29-1, the J gene TRBJ2-1; weak D call: TRBD2 (6 bases). CDR3 sequence: CSVELSGAGRGEQFF. The CDR3 DNA is TGCAGCGTTGAATTATCTGGGGCAGGGCGGGGTGAGCAGTTCTTC.